This T cell receptor (beta chain) was obtained from a study of cytomegalovirus exposure and HLA in healthy donors (dated by TCRdb to 2016 to 2017). With respect to the entire study: According to a later analysis, the 100 to 150 validation repertoires were produced on the same platform as the 666 repertoires of the first cohort. The aim of the study was to test whether cataloging public T cell receptors could identify signatures of past pathogen exposure. In addition to the first cohort of around 670 subjects, a separate validation cohort of around 110 different subjects was used. High-throughput TCR immunosequencing, statistical association of individual TCRs with disease status, and machine learning were combined to predict cytomegalovirus infection status.

With regard to this clone: There is no known antigen for this receptor. No much larger clone is present one base from it, and per-base qualities are unavailable.

The donors were included in the validation cohort of 90 to 150 subjects, a group kept apart from the roughly 670-subject first cohort. Points the paper makes about the study in general: Three of the identified cytomegalovirus-associated TCR beta chains were confirmed in vitro to be specific for cytomegalovirus antigens. Cytomegalovirus status was reported to be diagnosed by the classifier with high specificity and sensitivity in both the original and validation cohorts. The validation cohort had no HLA typing available for a later analysis, so co-occurrence within that cohort was assessed over all 130 or so repertoires. Most TCR sequences were observed very rarely across donors, whereas some public TCRs were present in many individuals. Subsequent analysis determined that TCRs grouped into clusters in the first cohort also showed a tendency toward co-occurrence across the roughly 110 validation repertoires, and 94% of cluster scores exceeded 0. The study gave a list of some 150 TCR beta chains associated with cytomegalovirus. The authors suggested that the approach could potentially be extended to other disease states and immunological phenotypes.

Library prep was done by the immunoSEQ multiplex PCR assay. From the authors' description of their analysis: A statistical classification framework was developed to diagnose cytomegalovirus status using the catalog of TCR beta chain sequences. TCRdb's version of the immuneACCESS table is confined to in-frame rearrangements and falls short of the full clone set. An unresolved V gene accounts for under half of the shortfall where checked; the remainder is of unknown origin. That table is the source of V, J and clone size, and D and trimming were worked out from the DNA. Present in this sample are approximately 150,000 clones, approximately 90% of which were seen just once. The top ten constitute under 5% of the sample. Measured from the cysteine to the phenylalanine, the CDR3 is 11 residues long. Solely the CDR3 DNA is kept, with 33 bases framed from the first base. V is cut by 6 bases and J by 6 bases, and the space between the germline ends is 5 bases. The germline V gene gives CDR1 as MNHEY and CDR2 as SVGAGI.

Sequenced input: PBMCs. In this chain, TRBV6-5 is recombined with TRBJ2-2; the D gene lacks a confident call. The receptor was isolated from a man younger than 35 in good health and CMV-seropositive. Read as DNA, the sequence is TGTGCCAGCAGATTCTCCGGGGAGCTGTTTTTT. Its protein is CASRFSGELFF.